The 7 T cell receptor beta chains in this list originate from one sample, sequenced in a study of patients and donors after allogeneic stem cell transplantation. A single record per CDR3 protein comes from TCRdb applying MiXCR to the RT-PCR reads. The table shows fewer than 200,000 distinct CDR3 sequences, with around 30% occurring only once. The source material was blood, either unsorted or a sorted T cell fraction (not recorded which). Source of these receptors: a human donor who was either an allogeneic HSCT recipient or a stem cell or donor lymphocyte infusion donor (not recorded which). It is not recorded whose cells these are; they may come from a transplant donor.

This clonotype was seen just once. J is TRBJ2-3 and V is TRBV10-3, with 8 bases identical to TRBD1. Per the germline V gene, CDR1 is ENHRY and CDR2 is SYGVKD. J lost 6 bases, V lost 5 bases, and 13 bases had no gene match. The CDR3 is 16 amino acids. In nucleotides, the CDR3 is TGTGCCATCAGTTTCGGGGACAGGCCAAGGCAGGATACGCAGTATTTT. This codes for CAISFGDRPRQDTQYF.

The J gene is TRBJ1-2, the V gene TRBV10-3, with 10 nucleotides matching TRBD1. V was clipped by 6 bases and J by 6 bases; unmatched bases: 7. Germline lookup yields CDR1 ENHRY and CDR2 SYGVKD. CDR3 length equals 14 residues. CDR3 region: CAIRFGTGDNGYTF. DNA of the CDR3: TGTGCCATCAGATTCGGGACAGGGGACAATGGCTACACCTTC.

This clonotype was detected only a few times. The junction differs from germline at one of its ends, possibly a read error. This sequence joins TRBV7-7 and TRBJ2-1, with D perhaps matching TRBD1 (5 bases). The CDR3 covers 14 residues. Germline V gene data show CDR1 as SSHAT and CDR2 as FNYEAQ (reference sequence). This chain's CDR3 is CASSLDDRNNEQFF. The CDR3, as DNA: TGTGCTAGCAGCCTGGACGACAGAAACAATGAGCAGTTCTTC.

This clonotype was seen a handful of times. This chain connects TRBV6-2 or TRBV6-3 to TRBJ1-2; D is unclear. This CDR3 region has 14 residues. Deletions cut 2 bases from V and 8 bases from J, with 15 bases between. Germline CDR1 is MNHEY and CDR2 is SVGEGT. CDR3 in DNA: TGTGCCAGCAGTTACAGAGTCGGGCTGGGCGGCTACACCTTC. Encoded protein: CASSYRVGLGGYTF.

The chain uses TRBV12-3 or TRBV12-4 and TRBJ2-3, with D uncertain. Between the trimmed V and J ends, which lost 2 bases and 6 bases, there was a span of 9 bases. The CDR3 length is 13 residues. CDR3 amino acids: CASSLSVRDTQYF. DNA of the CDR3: TGTGCCAGCAGTTTATCCGTCCGGGATACGCAGTATTTT.

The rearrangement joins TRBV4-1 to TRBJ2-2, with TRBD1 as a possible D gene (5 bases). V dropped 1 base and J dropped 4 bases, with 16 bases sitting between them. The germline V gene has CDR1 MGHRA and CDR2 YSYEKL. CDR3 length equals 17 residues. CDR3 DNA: TGCGCCAGCAGCCAAGTTTATGGTGGGGCTTCCACCGGGGAGCTGTTTTTT. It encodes CASSQVYGGASTGELFF.

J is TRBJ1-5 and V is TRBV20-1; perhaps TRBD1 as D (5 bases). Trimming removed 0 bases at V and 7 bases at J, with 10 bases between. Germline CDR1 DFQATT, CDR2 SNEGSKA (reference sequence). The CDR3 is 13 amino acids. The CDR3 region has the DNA TGCAGTGCTAGAGATGGGACTCCCCAGCCCCAGCATTTT. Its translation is CSARDGTPQPQHF.